The table lists the clone carrying this T cell receptor (beta chain) with a few counts. As yet, its antigen is unknown. This sample is drawn from a study of T cell responses to AZD1222 COVID-19 vaccine. Findings and limits, study-wide: Donors, mostly white British, included more females; clonal diversity was possibly underestimated. Of spike-specific TCRs, nearly half reportedly target regions left unmutated in variants.

Produced via immunoSEQ multiplex PCR; TCRdb's table is partial and in-frame only. The table records 150,000 to 200,000 clones, 90% to 95% of them present only once. The V and J ends lost 3 bases and 4 bases respectively, with 11 bases between them. The CDR3 loop spans 13 amino acids. In germline, CDR1 is SGDLS, CDR2 YYNGEE. The rearrangement uses TRBV9 and TRBJ2-7; no reliable D call. This sequence was found in an adult in good health. This specimen was peripheral blood, taken on day 0 of AZD1222 vaccination. The CDR3 spells CASSGLVGYEQYF. CDR3 nucleotides: TGTGCCAGCAGCGGATTGGTTGGGTACGAGCAGTACTTC.